This T cell receptor beta chain was recorded in a study of blood T cell repertoires in COVID-19. Study details: Sources were T cells, B-cell-depleted T cells, or PBMCs; the material itself was cDNA or gDNA.

Original data processing: Amplification of reference gene primers provided the estimated nucleated cell counts. Repertoires were generated with immunoSEQ multiplex PCR, while TCRdb's copy carries only in-frame clones and drops some. V and J calls and clone size are those listed in that table; D and trimming were worked out from the DNA. The sample lists 130,000 or so clones, 77% seen once, with around 18% in the top ten. V was shortened by 3 bases and J by 5 bases, with 10 bases between the two germline ends. This CDR3 spans 13 amino acids. The sequencing sample was made of peripheral blood. The TCR was taken from a man older than 75 with acute or convalescent COVID-19. The chain is built from TRBV12-3 or TRBV12-4 and TRBJ1-2; no firm D call. The CDR3 DNA reads as TGTGCCAGCAGTTTGTCAGGACTTTATGGCTACACCTTC. Its translation: CASSLSGLYGYTF.